The 24 T cell receptor beta chains given below trace back to one sample, sequenced in a study of regulatory and conventional T cells in RAG deficiency (dated by TCRdb to about 2017). Before genomic DNA extraction, conventional CD4+ T cells were isolated from blood as CD25-low CD127-high cells. Preparation of the library involved the immunoSEQ multiplex PCR assay. In TCRdb, the immuneACCESS table is reduced to in-frame sequences with V and J assigned. These tables do not hold every clone; where another copy was compared, an unresolved V gene accounts for under half, and the others remain unexplained. The sample profile shows 40,000 to 55,000 clones; 85% to 90% of them were found once. About 0.54% of the sample is in the top ten clones. This same sample was also part of a study on regulatory T cells. The second source states: In the multiplex PCR, 52 forward TRBV primers and 13 reverse TRBJ primers were used, and assay-based and computational corrections were applied for amplification bias.

Source material: CD4+ effector T cells sorted from blood. The receptors derive from a human donor in good health.

The table lists this clone with a few counts. CDR3 DNA sequence: TGTGCCAGCAGTCAGGGAGGGGGGGGAGCTTTCTTT. This encodes CASSQGGGGAFF. The genes are TRBV27 and TRBJ1-1; TRBD1 might be the D (6 bases). Per germline, CDR1 MNHEY and CDR2 SMNVEV (reference sequence). The CDR3 covers 12 residues. Between the trimmed V and J ends, which lost 5 bases and 10 bases, there was a span of 14 bases.

The genes are TRBV28 and TRBJ2-2; the D is unclear. Trimming removed 6 bases from V and 6 bases from J, with 20 bases in between. The CDR3 loop spans 16 amino acids. Germline V lookup: CDR1 MDHEN, CDR2 SYDVKM. The CDR3: CASRQGTQTGAGELFF. CDR3 DNA sequence: TGTGCCAGCAGACAAGGAACCCAAACCGGCGCCGGGGAGCTGTTTTTT.

This clone was counted between two and nine times. The chain carries TRBV14 and TRBJ2-3, with TRBD2 identical over 7 bases. Germline CDR1 SGHDN, CDR2 FVKESK. The J segment lost 1 base and the V segment lost 0 bases, leaving 7 bases of the junction unmatched. This CDR3 is 17 amino acids long. This chain's CDR3 is CASSQDQTSIGTDTQYF. In DNA form, the CDR3 reads TGTGCCAGCAGCCAAGATCAGACTAGCATCGGCACAGATACGCAGTATTTT.

CDR3 protein: CASKPGRADEQFF. In DNA, the CDR3 is TGTGCCAGCAAACCGGGACGAGCGGATGAGCAGTTCTTC. The chain has TRBV6-1 and TRBJ2-1; D might be TRBD1 or TRBD2, each matching 5 bases. Deletions cut 7 bases from V and 8 bases from J, with 15 bases between. Germline lookup yields CDR1 MNHNS and CDR2 SASEGT. This CDR3 comprises 13 residues.

V and J are TRBV5-1 and TRBJ1-5; TRBD1 aligns across 7 bases. The V gene's germline CDR1 is SGHRS and CDR2 YFSETQ. CDR3 length: 17 amino acids. The ends lost 0 bases at V and 2 bases at J; junction bases unmatched: 8. CDR3 sequence (DNA): TGCGCCAGCAGCTTGGGAGGGACAGTCGCGGGCAATCAGCCCCAGCATTTT. Translation: CASSLGGTVAGNQPQHF.

This rearrangement joins TRBV7-9 to TRBJ2-3; D might be TRBD1 (6 bases). V was trimmed by 5 bases and J by 6 bases, leaving 12 bases between them. CDR1 is SEHNR, CDR2 FQNEAQ, per germline (reference sequence). The CDR3 has 13 amino acids. Here the CDR3 DNA reads TGTGCCAGCAGCCTAGGACAGTGGGATACGCAGTATTTT. Its protein product is CASSLGQWDTQYF.

V gene TRBV5-1 combines with J gene TRBJ2-2; TRBD1 matches 8 bases. Germline V gene data show CDR1 as SGHRS and CDR2 as YFSETQ. V was clipped by 5 bases and J by 4 bases; unmatched bases: 10. CDR3 size: 16 residues. CDR3: CASRSDRVLPTGELFF. The DNA of the CDR3 is TGCGCCAGCAGATCGGACAGGGTGCTTCCCACCGGGGAGCTGTTTTTT.

Only one count was recorded for this clone. The chain uses TRBV28 and TRBJ1-2, with 8 bases fitting TRBD1. V was clipped by 10 bases and J by 5 bases; unmatched bases: 12. Germline V gene sequence: CDR1 MDHEN, CDR2 SYDVKM. The CDR3 loop spans 14 amino acids. CDR3 residues: CATSDRVGWYGYTF. The DNA for the CDR3 is TGTGCCACCTCGGACAGGGTCGGTTGGTATGGCTACACCTTC.

The chain links TRBV27 to TRBJ1-5, with 9 bases identical to TRBD1. Per germline, CDR1 MNHEY and CDR2 SMNVEV (reference sequence). This CDR3 is 15 amino acids long. The V and J ends lost 5 bases and 1 base, in that order; junction bases with no gene match: 3. The CDR3: CASSDRGVSNQPQHF. The CDR3 DNA sequence: TGTGCCAGCAGTGACAGGGGGGTGAGCAATCAGCCCCAGCATTTT.

The chain is built from TRBV6-6 and TRBJ2-7, with D possibly TRBD2 on 7 matching bases. The CDR3 runs 15 residues. Between the trimmed V and J ends, which lost 2 bases and 4 bases, there was a span of 15 bases. In germline, CDR1 is MNHNY, CDR2 SVGAGI (reference sequence). The CDR3 loop reads CASSYILRGQYEQYF. In DNA, the CDR3 is TGTGCCAGCAGTTACATCTTGCGGGGGCAGTACGAGCAGTACTTC.

The genes are TRBV5-1 and TRBJ1-1; possibly TRBD1 for D (6 bases). Trimming took off 1 base at V and 1 base at J, with 11 bases between the two ends. The CDR3 covers 15 residues. CDR1 is SGHRS, CDR2 YFSETQ, per germline. CDR3 nucleotides: TGCGCCAGCAGCTTGACCGGACAGCCGAACACTGAAGCTTTCTTT. It codes for CASSLTGQPNTEAFF.

This chain joins TRBV28 and TRBJ1-1, with 7 positions matching TRBD1. The CDR3 is made up of 14 amino acids. Germline V gives CDR1 MDHEN, CDR2 SYDVKM. With V trimmed by 4 bases and J by 4 bases, 6 bases remained unmatched. CDR3 DNA: TGTGCCAGCAGTTCTAGGGGGCGCATCACTGAAGCTTTCTTT. Translation: CASSSRGRITEAFF.

The rearrangement links TRBV2 to TRBJ1-1, with a weak D call TRBD1 (5 bases). Germline values: CDR1 SNHLY, CDR2 FYNNEI. V gave up 8 bases and J gave up 2 bases, with 15 bases separating them. This CDR3 has 14 residues. Here the CDR3 reads CASLHQDSNTEAFF. The CDR3 DNA reads TGTGCCAGCCTACATCAAGACAGTAACACTGAAGCTTTCTTT. The full variable domain, with the rest looked up from reference TRBV2 and TRBJ1-1, is EPEVTQTPSHQVTQMGQEVILRCVPISNHLYFYWYRQILGQKVEFLVSFYNNEISEKSEIFDDQFSVERPDGSNFTLKIRSTKLEDSAMYFCASLHQDSNTEAFFGQGTRLTVV.

V gene TRBV5-1 combines with J gene TRBJ2-1, with D perhaps TRBD2 (5 bases). The germline V and J ends were trimmed by 4 bases and 6 bases, with 8 bases remaining between them. The germline gives CDR1 SGHRS, CDR2 YFSETQ. The length of the CDR3 is 12 residues. The CDR3, as DNA: TGCGCCAGCAGCCCCGGGATCAATGAGCAGTTCTTC. Translating gives CASSPGINEQFF.

The chain joins TRBV7-8 to TRBJ1-2, with 9 bases matching TRBD1. This CDR3 is built from 14 residues. CDR1 SGHVS and CDR2 FQNEAQ come from the germline V gene. The ends lost 5 bases at V and 6 bases at J; junction bases unmatched: 7. The CDR3 loop reads CASSLRQGGDGYTF. CDR3 coding DNA: TGTGCCAGCAGCCTAAGACAGGGGGGAGATGGCTACACCTTC.

The V gene is TRBV6-5, the J gene TRBJ2-3; no definite D call. V was trimmed by 7 bases and J by 5 bases, leaving 13 bases between them. The CDR3 runs to 13 residues. Germline V gene data show CDR1 as MNHEY and CDR2 as SVGAGI. CDR3 loop: CASTTSLGDTQYF. CDR3 nucleotides: TGTGCCAGCACCACGAGTTTGGGAGATACGCAGTATTTT.

The rearrangement uses TRBV6-5 and TRBJ2-7, with D possibly matching TRBD2 (5 bases). V was trimmed by 6 bases and J by 7 bases, leaving 16 bases between them. Germline CDR1 reads MNHEY; CDR2 reads SVGAGI. The CDR3 runs 13 residues. The CDR3 region is CASSEPSPGEQYF. CDR3 nucleotides: TGTGCCAGCAGCGAACCCTCTCCGGGGGAGCAGTACTTC.

The rearrangement uses TRBV27 and TRBJ1-4, with TRBD1 matching 7 bases. This CDR3 has 15 amino acids. Germline-derived CDR1 and CDR2 are MNHEY and SMNVEV (reference sequence). Trimming removed 6 bases from V and 4 bases from J; junction bases left unmatched: 8. CDR3 loop: CASSRLGQINEKLFF. CDR3 bases: TGTGCCAGCAGCCGACTGGGACAGATTAATGAAAAACTGTTTTTT. The whole variable domain, remainder taken from reference TRBV27 and TRBJ1-4, is EAQVTQNPRYLITVTGKKLTVTCSQNMNHEYMSWYRQDPGLGLRQIYYSMNVEVTDKGDVPEGYKVSRKEKRNFPLILESPSPNQTSLYFCASSRLGQINEKLFFGSGTQLSVL.

The chain recombines TRBV19 with TRBJ2-1; D unclear. Germline lookup yields CDR1 LNHDA and CDR2 SQIVND (reference sequence). This CDR3 contains 14 residues. With 5 bases removed from V and 4 bases from J, the gap between germline ends came to 12 bases. CDR3: CASSERPNYNEQFF. The CDR3 DNA sequence: TGTGCCAGTAGTGAACGGCCGAATTACAATGAGCAGTTCTTC.

The chain uses TRBV18 and TRBJ1-2; D uncertain. From germline, CDR1 is KGHSH and CDR2 LQKENI. The CDR3 covers 13 residues. Deletions cut 4 bases from V and 8 bases from J, with 14 bases between. CDR3 nucleotides: TGTGCCAGCTCACAGGGATCCCCCTGGGGCTACACCTTC. This translates into CASSQGSPWGYTF. The full variable domain, in which reference TRBV18 and TRBJ1-2 provide the parts outside the CDR3, is NAGVMQNPRHLVRRRGQEARLRCSPMKGHSHVYWYRQLPEEGLKFMVYLQKENIIDESGMPKERFSAEFPKEGPSILRIQQVVRGDSAAYFCASSQGSPWGYTFGSGTRLTVV.

The chain couples TRBV7-3 to TRBJ2-3; D unresolved. This CDR3 spans 15 amino acids. V was clipped by 4 bases and J by 0 bases, with 11 bases between them. CDR1 is SGHTA and CDR2 is FQGTGA in the germline V gene. Written as DNA, the CDR3 is TGTGCCAGCAGCTCGGACCCAACTAGCACAGATACGCAGTATTTT. Protein product: CASSSDPTSTDTQYF.

The J gene is TRBJ2-7, the V gene TRBV21-1; the D segment call TRBD2 is taken from the table without a DNA check. TRBV21-1 has pseudogene status. The CDR3 covers 18 residues. CDR3 loop: CASSLRTSGGRFVYEQYF. The CDR3 region has the DNA TGTGCCAGCAGCCTAAGGACTAGCGGGGGCAGGTTTGTTTACGAGCAGTACTTC.

The CDR3 here is CASSDQGLGHNEQFF. The CDR3 DNA is TGTGCCAGCAGTGACCAGGGACTAGGGCACAATGAGCAGTTCTTC. This chain links TRBV6-1 with TRBJ2-1; 8 positions agree with TRBD2. The ends lost 3 bases at V and 5 bases at J; junction bases unmatched: 6. In germline, CDR1 is MNHNS, CDR2 SASEGT. The CDR3 consists of 15 residues.

V gene TRBV21-1 combines with J gene TRBJ2-1; the table's D call, TRBD1, has no DNA check behind it. TRBV21-1 constitutes a pseudogene. The CDR3 is 11 residues long. CDR3 bases: TGTGCCAGCAACAGGGGGCGCGGTCAGTTCTTC. It yields the protein CASNRGRGQFF.